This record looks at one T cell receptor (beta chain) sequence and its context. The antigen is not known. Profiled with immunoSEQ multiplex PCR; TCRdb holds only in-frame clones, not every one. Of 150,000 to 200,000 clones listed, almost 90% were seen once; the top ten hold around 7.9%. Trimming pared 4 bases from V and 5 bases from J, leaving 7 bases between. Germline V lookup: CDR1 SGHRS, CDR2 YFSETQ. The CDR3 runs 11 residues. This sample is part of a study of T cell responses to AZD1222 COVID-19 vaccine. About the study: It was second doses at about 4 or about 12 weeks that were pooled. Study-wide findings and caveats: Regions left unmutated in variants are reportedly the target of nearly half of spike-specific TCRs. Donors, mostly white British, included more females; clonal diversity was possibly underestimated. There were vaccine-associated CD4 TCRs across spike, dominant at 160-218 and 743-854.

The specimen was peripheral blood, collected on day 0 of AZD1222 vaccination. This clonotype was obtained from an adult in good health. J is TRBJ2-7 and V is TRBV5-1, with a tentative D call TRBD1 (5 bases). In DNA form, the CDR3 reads TGCGCCAGCAGCGGGGCGGACGAGCAGTACTTC. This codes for CASSGADEQYF.